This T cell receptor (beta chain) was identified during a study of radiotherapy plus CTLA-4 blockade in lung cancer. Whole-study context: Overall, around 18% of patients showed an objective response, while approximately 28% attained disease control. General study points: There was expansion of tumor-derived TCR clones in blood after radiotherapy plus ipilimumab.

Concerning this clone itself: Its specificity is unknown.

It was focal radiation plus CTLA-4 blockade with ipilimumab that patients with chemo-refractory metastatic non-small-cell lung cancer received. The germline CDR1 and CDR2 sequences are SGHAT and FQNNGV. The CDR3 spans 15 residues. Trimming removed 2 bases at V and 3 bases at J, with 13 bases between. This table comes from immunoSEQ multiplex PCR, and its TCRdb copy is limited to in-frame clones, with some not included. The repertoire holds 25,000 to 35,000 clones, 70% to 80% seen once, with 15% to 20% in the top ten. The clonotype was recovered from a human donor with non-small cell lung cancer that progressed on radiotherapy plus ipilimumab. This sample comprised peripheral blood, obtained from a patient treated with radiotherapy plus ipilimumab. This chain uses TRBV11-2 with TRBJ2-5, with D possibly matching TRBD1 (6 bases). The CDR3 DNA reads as TGTGCCAGCAGCTTAAACAGGGCGGCCGAAGAGACCCAGTACTTC. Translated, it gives CASSLNRAAEETQYF. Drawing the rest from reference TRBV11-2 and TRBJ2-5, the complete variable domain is EAGVAQSPRYKIIEKRQSVAFWCNPISGHATLYWYQQILGQGPKLLIQFQNNGVVDDSQLPKDRFSAERLKGVDSTLKIQPAKLEDSAVYLCASSLNRAAEETQYFGPGTRLLVL.